This T cell receptor beta chain was obtained from a study of blood T cell repertoires in COVID-19. Sequenced by immunoSEQ multiplex PCR; TCRdb stores in-frame clones only, minus some. This table has around 220,000 clones, roughly 80% appearing once. Germline V CDR1 and CDR2: SQVTM, ANQGSEA. Trimming at V came to 2 bases and at J to 2 bases, leaving 3 bases not matched to a gene. This CDR3 is 14 amino acids long. This clonotype originated in a woman over 75 with acute or convalescent COVID-19. The specimen sequenced was peripheral blood. The chain links TRBV29-1 to TRBJ2-5; 9 bases are a match to TRBD1. For the CDR3, the DNA is TGCAGCGTTGAACGGGGGACAGGGCAAGAGACCCAGTACTTC. This sequence encodes CSVERGTGQETQYF.